Following are 6 T cell receptor beta chains from one sample sequenced in a study of cytomegalovirus exposure and HLA in healthy donors. 13 Jbeta primers and 60 Vbeta primers were used for the PCR. TCRdb's table, derived via immunoSEQ multiplex PCR, lists solely in-frame clones and lacks some. The sample yields roughly 130,000 clones, about 74% seen once. The sequenced material came from PBMCs. The receptors were sampled from a man in his forties in good health and CMV-seropositive.

The J gene is TRBJ2-5, the V gene TRBV7-6; 9 bases map to TRBD2. The DNA matches TRBJ2-7 better at its end, which makes the J call doubtful. CDR3 length equals 18 residues. Germline CDR1 and CDR2: SGHVS and FNYEAQ. As DNA, the CDR3 is TGTGCCAGCAGCTCCGCCCGAGTGGCGGGGGGGCCGGGGAACGAGCAGTACTTC. Residues: CASSSARVAGGPGNEQYF.

The chain employs TRBV5-1 and TRBJ2-1, with unresolved D. The CDR3 runs 13 residues. V was cut by 1 base and J by 4 bases, with 6 bases left in between. The germline V gene has CDR1 SGHRS and CDR2 YFSETQ. For the CDR3, the DNA is TGCGCCAGCAGCTTGACGGGTTACAATGAGCAGTTCTTC. It specifies CASSLTGYNEQFF.

The chain employs TRBV27 and TRBJ1-2; 7 nucleotides match TRBD1. V trimming: 6 bases; J trimming: 7 bases; junction bases outside the gene matches: 14. The CDR3 runs 15 residues. Germline CDR1 MNHEY, CDR2 SMNVEV (reference sequence). CDR3 protein: CASRPLLDRPGGYTF. In nucleotides, the CDR3 is TGTGCCAGCAGACCCCTCCTGGACAGGCCGGGTGGCTACACCTTC.

This clone appeared a few times. This rearrangement joins TRBV14 to TRBJ1-2; D is undetermined. V gave up 4 bases and J gave up 7 bases, with 13 bases separating them. CDR3 length: 13 amino acids. CDR1 SGHDN and CDR2 FVKESK come from the germline V gene. The DNA for the CDR3 is TGTGCCAGCAGCCGAGCCGGGATCGGTGGCTACACCTTC. Its translation is CASSRAGIGGYTF.

This chain joins TRBV29-1 and TRBJ2-7; 9 bases are a match to TRBD2. With 7 bases clipped from V and 6 bases from J, the junction kept 13 bases outside the gene matches. This CDR3 spans 14 amino acids. The germline CDR1 and CDR2 sequences are SQVTM and ANQGSEA. The CDR3 region has the DNA TGCAGCGCCCAGGGATTAGCGGGAGTAGGCGAGCAGTACTTC. It yields the protein CSAQGLAGVGEQYF.

V gene TRBV19 combines with J gene TRBJ1-3; 8 positions match TRBD1. Germline CDR1 is LNHDA and CDR2 is SQIVND (reference sequence). J gave up 4 bases and V 7 bases, and 9 bases lay outside the gene matches. This CDR3 spans 15 amino acids. CDR3 region: CASTLGQGTGNTIYF. The CDR3 DNA reads TGTGCCAGTACCCTAGGACAGGGAACCGGAAACACCATATATTTT.